The rows below give T cell receptor beta chains drawn from one sample of a study of blood T cell repertoires in COVID-19. TCRdb's table, derived via immunoSEQ multiplex PCR, lists solely in-frame clones and lacks some. The data show some 43,000 clones, approximately 80% seen once. The sequenced sample consisted of peripheral blood. These receptors all come from a middle-aged man with active or convalescent COVID-19. CDR3s include the opening cysteine and the closing phenylalanine or tryptophan. A D gene is named only where the DNA matches it firmly. Clone sizes are given selectively: once, few, many, or a class where the clone is expanded.

J gene: TRBJ1-2; V gene: TRBV19; D gene: -; clone size: -; CDR3 DNA: TGTGCCAGTAGTCATCGCGAGGAATATGGCTACACCTTC; CDR3 protein: CASSHREEYGYTF
J gene: TRBJ1-2; V gene: TRBV7-2; D gene: -; clone size: once; CDR3 DNA: TGTGCCAGCAGCTTAGTCGAGGTCTTCTGTGGCTACACCTTC; CDR3 protein: CASSLVEVFCGYTF
J gene: TRBJ2-1; V gene: TRBV15; D gene: TRBD1; clone size: -; CDR3 DNA: TGTGCCACCTCTAGGACAGGGGCCTACAATGAGCAGTTCTTC; CDR3 protein: CATSRTGAYNEQFF
J gene: TRBJ2-2; V gene: TRBV7-8; D gene: TRBD2; clone size: once; CDR3 DNA: TGTGCCAGCAGCTTAGCTTTTCGGGCTAGCGGGGAGAACACCGGGGAGCTGTTTTTT; CDR3 protein: CASSLAFRASGENTGELFF
J gene: TRBJ2-2; V gene: TRBV7-2; D gene: TRBD2; clone size: -; CDR3 DNA: TGTGCCAGCAGACAGACTAGCGGGGGGACATCTGGGGAGCTGTTTTTT; CDR3 protein: CASRQTSGGTSGELFF
J gene: TRBJ2-1; V gene: TRBV2; D gene: -; clone size: -; CDR3 DNA: TGTGCCAGCAGTGCTCGGGGGAGCTCCTACAATGAGCAGTTCTTC; CDR3 protein: CASSARGSSYNEQFF
J gene: TRBJ2-1; V gene: TRBV29-1; D gene: TRBD1; clone size: -; CDR3 DNA: TGCAGCGTGCTGGGACAGGGGGCCTACAATGAGCAGTTCTTC; CDR3 protein: CSVLGQGAYNEQFF
J gene: TRBJ2-5; V gene: TRBV2; D gene: TRBD1; clone size: -; CDR3 DNA: TGTGCCAGCAGTTTGGGACAGTGGGAGACCCAGTACTTC; CDR3 protein: CASSLGQWETQYF
J gene: TRBJ1-1; V gene: TRBV7-9; D gene: -; clone size: once; CDR3 DNA: TGTGCCAGCAGCTTAGTCGGGATAATGAACACTGAAGCTTTCTTT; CDR3 protein: CASSLVGIMNTEAFF
J gene: TRBJ2-7; V gene: TRBV4-1; D gene: TRBD2; clone size: few; CDR3 DNA: TGCGCCAGCAGCTATGGGACTAGCGGGGTAGACGAGCAGTACTTC; CDR3 protein: CASSYGTSGVDEQYF
J gene: TRBJ2-7; V gene: TRBV4-1; D gene: TRBD2; clone size: -; CDR3 DNA: TGCGCCAGCAGCCAAGAGGGCAGCGGGGGGTTCTCCTACGAGCAGTACTTC; CDR3 protein: CASSQEGSGGFSYEQYF
J gene: TRBJ2-7; V gene: TRBV5-5; D gene: -; clone size: -; CDR3 DNA: TGTGCCAGCAGCTTCGGCTCAGGGGAATACGAGCAGTACTTC; CDR3 protein: CASSFGSGEYEQYF
J gene: TRBJ2-1; V gene: TRBV11-2; D gene: TRBD2; clone size: -; CDR3 DNA: TGTGCCAGCAGCGGGACTAGCGGGGGGCCTGAGCAGTTCTTC; CDR3 protein: CASSGTSGGPEQFF
J gene: TRBJ2-7; V gene: TRBV12-5; D gene: -; clone size: -; CDR3 DNA: TGTGCTAGTGGTACAGGGACGGCCGGCGAGCAGTACTTC; CDR3 protein: CASGTGTAGEQYF
J gene: TRBJ1-1; V gene: TRBV18; D gene: TRBD1; clone size: -; CDR3 DNA: TGTGCCAGCTCACTTGACAGGGGAGACGCTGAAGCTTTCTTT; CDR3 protein: CASSLDRGDAEAFF
J gene: TRBJ2-7; V gene: TRBV6-2/TRBV6-3; D gene: -; clone size: -; CDR3 DNA: TGTGCCAGCAGTTACAGTGCAGGTCTCTACGAGCAGTACTTC; CDR3 protein: CASSYSAGLYEQYF
J gene: TRBJ2-3; V gene: TRBV11-2; D gene: -; clone size: -; CDR3 DNA: TGTGCCAGCAGCGCAACGACAGAGTCCCTAGATACGCAGTATTTT; CDR3 protein: CASSATTESLDTQYF
J gene: TRBJ2-7; V gene: TRBV5-1; D gene: TRBD1; clone size: -; CDR3 DNA: TGCGCCAGCAGCCCCGAGGCGGACAGGGGGACCCACGAGCAGTACTTC; CDR3 protein: CASSPEADRGTHEQYF
J gene: TRBJ2-1; V gene: TRBV18; D gene: -; clone size: -; CDR3 DNA: TGTGCCAGCTCAGGGGTCCAGGGGCGATTGATCGATGAGCAGTTCTTC; CDR3 protein: CASSGVQGRLIDEQFF
J gene: TRBJ2-7; V gene: TRBV30; D gene: TRBD1; clone size: -; CDR3 DNA: TGTGCCTCGACACAGGGGGCGCCAACCTACGAGCAGTACTTC; CDR3 protein: CASTQGAPTYEQYF
J gene: TRBJ1-2; V gene: TRBV27; D gene: TRBD1; clone size: few; CDR3 DNA: TGTGCCAGCAGGGGGACAGGGGGGCGTCCCCATGGCTACACCTTC; CDR3 protein: CASRGTGGRPHGYTF
J gene: TRBJ1-1; V gene: TRBV19; D gene: -; clone size: -; CDR3 DNA: TGTGCCAGTAGTTTGGCAGGTCATACGAACACTGAAGCTTTCTTT; CDR3 protein: CASSLAGHTNTEAFF
J gene: TRBJ1-4; V gene: TRBV3-1/TRBV3-2; D gene: -; clone size: once; CDR3 DNA: TGTGCCAGCAGCCCCTTTGGGGGCCAGGGAAAGGCAAAACTGTTTTTT; CDR3 protein: CASSPFGGQGKAKLFF
J gene: TRBJ1-2; V gene: TRBV6-4; D gene: TRBD1; clone size: -; CDR3 DNA: TGTGCCAGCAGCCCGGACAGGGGGCTTGGCTACACCTTC; CDR3 protein: CASSPDRGLGYTF
J gene: TRBJ2-2; V gene: TRBV6-5; D gene: TRBD1; clone size: -; CDR3 DNA: TGTGCCAGCAGCGGGGACAGGGGAGGCACCGGGGAGCTGTTTTTT; CDR3 protein: CASSGDRGGTGELFF
J gene: TRBJ2-7; V gene: TRBV29-1; D gene: -; clone size: -; CDR3 DNA: TGCAGCGTTAAAGTAACAGGGTACGAGCAGTACTTC; CDR3 protein: CSVKVTGYEQYF
J gene: TRBJ2-7; V gene: TRBV5-6; D gene: -; clone size: -; CDR3 DNA: TGTGCCAGCAGCTTGGGCTGGAGGGCCTACGAGCAGTACTTC; CDR3 protein: CASSLGWRAYEQYF
J gene: TRBJ2-7; V gene: TRBV20-1; D gene: TRBD1; clone size: -; CDR3 DNA: TGCAGTGCTACACAGGGGTACGAGCAGTACTTC; CDR3 protein: CSATQGYEQYF
J gene: TRBJ1-3; V gene: TRBV25-1; D gene: -; clone size: -; CDR3 DNA: TGTGCCAGCACCTCTTCTGGAAACACCATATATTTT; CDR3 protein: CASTSSGNTIYF
J gene: TRBJ2-7; V gene: TRBV5-7; D gene: -; clone size: -; CDR3 DNA: TGTGCCAGCAGCTCGGACAGTTACGAGCAGTACTTC; CDR3 protein: CASSSDSYEQYF
J gene: TRBJ2-7; V gene: TRBV18; D gene: TRBD1; clone size: -; CDR3 DNA: TGTGCCAGCTCACCGAGGACAGGGGAGTACGAGCAGTACTTC; CDR3 protein: CASSPRTGEYEQYF
J gene: TRBJ2-1; V gene: TRBV9; D gene: -; clone size: -; CDR3 DNA: TGTGCCAGCAGCGTCTCCGTCCGGGTCATGGGGCACAATGAGCAGTTCTTC; CDR3 protein: CASSVSVRVMGHNEQFF
J gene: TRBJ2-1; V gene: TRBV6-5; D gene: TRBD1; clone size: -; CDR3 DNA: TGTGCCAGCAGTTCCCGGATCCGACAGGGGGGGCTCTTC; CDR3 protein: CASSSRIRQGGLF
J gene: TRBJ2-1; V gene: TRBV13; D gene: TRBD2; clone size: -; CDR3 DNA: TGTGCCAGCAGCTTATCTAGCGGGAACTCCTACAATGAGCAGTTCTTC; CDR3 protein: CASSLSSGNSYNEQFF
J gene: TRBJ1-3; V gene: TRBV11-2; D gene: -; clone size: -; CDR3 DNA: TGTGCCAGCAGCTCCAACGGGCAGGGGGGAAACACCATATATTTT; CDR3 protein: CASSSNGQGGNTIYF
J gene: TRBJ2-7; V gene: TRBV7-9; D gene: TRBD1; clone size: medium-sized; CDR3 DNA: TGTGCCAGCAGCTTACTAGGGGGCCACGAGCAGTACTTC; CDR3 protein: CASSLLGGHEQYF
J gene: TRBJ2-3; V gene: TRBV25-1; D gene: -; clone size: -; CDR3 DNA: TGTGCCAGCAGTGTCAATGATGGGGGGTTTTCCACAGATACGCAGTATTTT; CDR3 protein: CASSVNDGGFSTDTQYF
J gene: TRBJ2-3; V gene: TRBV2; D gene: -; clone size: -; CDR3 DNA: TGTGCCAGCAGTGGTGGTATTGGACTCCCGACAGATACGCAGTATTTT; CDR3 protein: CASSGGIGLPTDTQYF
J gene: TRBJ1-1; V gene: TRBV6-5; D gene: -; clone size: -; CDR3 DNA: TGTGCCAGCAGTCTTCACTTGACAGGGAACACTGAAGCTTTCTTT; CDR3 protein: CASSLHLTGNTEAFF
J gene: TRBJ1-3; V gene: TRBV29-1; D gene: TRBD1; clone size: -; CDR3 DNA: TGCAGCGTGCGAGAAGGCTTCGGGACAGCTGGAAACACCATATATTTT; CDR3 protein: CSVREGFGTAGNTIYF
J gene: TRBJ1-2; V gene: TRBV11-2; D gene: TRBD1; clone size: -; CDR3 DNA: TGTGCCAGCAGGTCCGGGACAGGGCTCATCTATGGCTACACCTTC; CDR3 protein: CASRSGTGLIYGYTF
J gene: TRBJ1-6; V gene: TRBV9; D gene: -; clone size: -; CDR3 DNA: TGTGCCAGCAGCACCCGGACAGATTCACCCCTCCACTTT; CDR3 protein: CASSTRTDSPLHF
J gene: TRBJ1-1; V gene: TRBV27; D gene: -; clone size: -; CDR3 DNA: TGTGCCAGCAGTAGCGACTTATCTAACACTGAAGCTTTCTTT; CDR3 protein: CASSSDLSNTEAFF
J gene: TRBJ2-5; V gene: TRBV20-1; D gene: -; clone size: -; CDR3 DNA: TGCAGTGCTACCCCCAAAGAGACCCAGTACTTC; CDR3 protein: CSATPKETQYF
J gene: TRBJ2-7; V gene: TRBV30; D gene: TRBD2; clone size: -; CDR3 DNA: TGTGCCTGGAGTGTACTTTTAGGGACTAGCTACGAGCAGTACTTC; CDR3 protein: CAWSVLLGTSYEQYF
J gene: TRBJ1-4; V gene: TRBV6-1; D gene: -; clone size: -; CDR3 DNA: TGTGCCAGCAGTGAGATGCCCCGGAGTTATCTGTTTTTT; CDR3 protein: CASSEMPRSYLFF
J gene: TRBJ2-7; V gene: TRBV19; D gene: TRBD1; clone size: -; CDR3 DNA: TGTGCCAGTAGTACACCCGGGACAGGGGGAAACTACTACGAGCAGTACTTC; CDR3 protein: CASSTPGTGGNYYEQYF
J gene: TRBJ2-7; V gene: TRBV9; D gene: -; clone size: -; CDR3 DNA: TGTGCCAGCAGCCCCAGATTGACAGGCTACGAGCAGTACTTC; CDR3 protein: CASSPRLTGYEQYF
J gene: TRBJ2-7; V gene: TRBV5-1; D gene: -; clone size: -; CDR3 DNA: TGCGCCAGCAGCTCCCCCGGGGAGGAGCAGTACTTC; CDR3 protein: CASSSPGEEQYF
J gene: TRBJ1-2; V gene: TRBV7-3; D gene: TRBD1; clone size: -; CDR3 DNA: TGTGCCAGCAGCCATACAGGGGGCAATGGCTACACCTTC; CDR3 protein: CASSHTGGNGYTF
J gene: TRBJ1-1; V gene: TRBV4-1; D gene: -; clone size: -; CDR3 DNA: TGCGCCAGCAGCCAAGTCTTGCGGAACAGGGCGAACACTGAAGCTTTCTTT; CDR3 protein: CASSQVLRNRANTEAFF
J gene: TRBJ1-6; V gene: TRBV14; D gene: -; clone size: -; CDR3 DNA: TGTGCCAGCAGCCAATACCGACAGACGTCACCCCTCCACTTT; CDR3 protein: CASSQYRQTSPLHF
J gene: TRBJ1-1; V gene: TRBV14; D gene: -; clone size: -; CDR3 DNA: TGTGCCAGCAGCCAGACCCGGACAGAGAACACTGAAGCTTTCTTT; CDR3 protein: CASSQTRTENTEAFF
J gene: TRBJ2-5; V gene: TRBV19; D gene: TRBD2; clone size: -; CDR3 DNA: TGTGCCAGTAGTATAAGGAGGCTAGCGGGGGGCAACCAAGAGACCCAGTACTTC; CDR3 protein: CASSIRRLAGGNQETQYF
J gene: TRBJ2-4; V gene: TRBV29-1; D gene: -; clone size: -; CDR3 DNA: TGCAGCGTCCCGGCTTCGGGCAGGGCAAGTCGAATTCAGTACTTC; CDR3 protein: CSVPASGRASRIQYF
J gene: TRBJ1-5; V gene: TRBV2; D gene: -; clone size: once; CDR3 DNA: TGTGCCAGCAGGACACCGGACAAGGACGGGCCCCAGCATTTT; CDR3 protein: CASRTPDKDGPQHF
J gene: TRBJ2-3; V gene: TRBV13; D gene: -; clone size: -; CDR3 DNA: TGTGCCAGCAGCTTAGACCCAGGGATAGGTGATACGCAGTATTTT; CDR3 protein: CASSLDPGIGDTQYF